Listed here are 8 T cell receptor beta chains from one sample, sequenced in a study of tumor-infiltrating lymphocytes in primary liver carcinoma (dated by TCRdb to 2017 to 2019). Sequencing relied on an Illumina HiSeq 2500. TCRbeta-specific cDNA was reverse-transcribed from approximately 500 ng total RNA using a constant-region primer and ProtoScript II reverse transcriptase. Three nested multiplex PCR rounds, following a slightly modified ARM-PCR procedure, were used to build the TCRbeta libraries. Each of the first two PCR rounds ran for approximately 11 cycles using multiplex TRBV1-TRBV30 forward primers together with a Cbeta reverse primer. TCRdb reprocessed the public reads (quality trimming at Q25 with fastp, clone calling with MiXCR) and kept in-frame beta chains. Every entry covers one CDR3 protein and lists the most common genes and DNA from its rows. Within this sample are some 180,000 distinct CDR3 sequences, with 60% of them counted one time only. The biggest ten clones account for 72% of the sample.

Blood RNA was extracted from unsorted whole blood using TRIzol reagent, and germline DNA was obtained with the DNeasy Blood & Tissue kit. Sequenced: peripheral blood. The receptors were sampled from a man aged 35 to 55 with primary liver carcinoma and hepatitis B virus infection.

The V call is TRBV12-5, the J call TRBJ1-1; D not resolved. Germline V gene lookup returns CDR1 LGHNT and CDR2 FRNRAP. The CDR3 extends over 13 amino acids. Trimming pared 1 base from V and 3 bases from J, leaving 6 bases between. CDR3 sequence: CASGLGVYTEAFF. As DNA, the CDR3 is TGTGCTAGTGGTTTGGGGGTGTACACTGAAGCTTTCTTT.

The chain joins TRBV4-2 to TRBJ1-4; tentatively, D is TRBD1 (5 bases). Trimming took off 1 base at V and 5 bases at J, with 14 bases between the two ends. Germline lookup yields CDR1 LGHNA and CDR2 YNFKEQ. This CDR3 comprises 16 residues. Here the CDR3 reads CASSQAIRRGNEKLFF. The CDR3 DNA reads TGTGCCAGCAGCCAAGCTATCAGGCGGGGGAATGAAAAACTGTTTTTT.

CDR3 bases: TGCGCCAGCAGCCAGTCGGAAGCGGCCCACAATGAGCAGTTCTTC. Protein: CASSQSEAAHNEQFF. This chain joins TRBV4-1 and TRBJ2-1, with D perhaps matching TRBD2 (5 bases). V was pared by 3 bases and J by 5 bases, with 14 bases between. The germline V gene encodes CDR1 MGHRA and CDR2 YSYEKL. The length of the CDR3 is 15 residues.

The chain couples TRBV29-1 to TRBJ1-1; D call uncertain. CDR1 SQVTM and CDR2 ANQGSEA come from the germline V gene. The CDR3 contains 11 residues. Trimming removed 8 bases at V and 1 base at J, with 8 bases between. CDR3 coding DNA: TGCAGCATTGGAGGGAACACTGAAGCTTTCTTT. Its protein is CSIGGNTEAFF. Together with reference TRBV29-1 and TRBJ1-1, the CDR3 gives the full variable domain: SAVISQKPSRDICQRGTSLTIQCQVDSQVTMMFWYRQQPGQSLTLIATANQGSEATYESGFVIDKFPISRPNLTFSTLTVSNMSPEDSSIYLCSIGGNTEAFFGQGTRLTVV.

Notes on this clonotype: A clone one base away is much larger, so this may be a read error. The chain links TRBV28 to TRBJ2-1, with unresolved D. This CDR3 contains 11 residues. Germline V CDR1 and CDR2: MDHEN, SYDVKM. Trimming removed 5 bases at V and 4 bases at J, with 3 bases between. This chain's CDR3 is CASSVYNEQFF. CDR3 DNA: TGTGCCAGCAGTGTTTACAATGAGCAGTTCTTC.

As DNA, the CDR3 is TGTGCCAGCAGGCCAACAGGGTTGACCTACGAGCAGTACTTC. Translated: CASRPTGLTYEQYF. V gene TRBV12-3 or TRBV12-4 combines with J gene TRBJ2-7; perhaps TRBD1 as D (6 bases). CDR3 length equals 14 residues. V lost 6 bases and J lost 2, with 14 bases in between.

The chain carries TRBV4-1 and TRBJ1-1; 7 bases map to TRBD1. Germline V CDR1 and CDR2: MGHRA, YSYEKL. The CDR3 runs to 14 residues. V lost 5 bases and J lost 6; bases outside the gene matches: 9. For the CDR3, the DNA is TGCGCCAGCAGCTACCCGGGGACAGTGGCTGAAGCTTTCTTT. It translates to CASSYPGTVAEAFF.

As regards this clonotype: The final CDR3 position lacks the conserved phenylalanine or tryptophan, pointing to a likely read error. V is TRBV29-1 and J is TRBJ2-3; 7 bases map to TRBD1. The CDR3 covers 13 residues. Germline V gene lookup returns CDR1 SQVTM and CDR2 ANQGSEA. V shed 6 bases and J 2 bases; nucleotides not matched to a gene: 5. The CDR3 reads CSVITGATDTQYL. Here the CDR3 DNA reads TGCAGCGTGATCACAGGGGCCACAGATACGCAGTATCTT.